This T cell receptor (beta chain) was captured by sequencing in a study of shared clonotypes between healthy human individuals (TCRdb year 2020). Concerning the study at large: Three men and two women, aged 18 to 49 years, made up the cohort. For each donor, CD4 naive and CD4 memory were each given three plates, CD8 naive was given two plates, and CD8 memory was given one plate. The study deeply sequenced blood TCR repertoires of several healthy adults to estimate repertoire size and the extent of clonotype sharing between individuals. To increase sequencing depth and limit assay-specific biases, different laboratories used diverse techniques to prepare libraries and sequence TCR repertoires. Between about 0.8 and 9 billion PBMCs per donor were obtained by leukapheresis.

V sheds 5 bases and J sheds 6 bases, leaving 8 bases between their ends. Reading the germline V gene gives CDR1 SGHVS and CDR2 FNYEAQ. The CDR3 goes from the cysteine to the phenylalanine over 12 residues. Here the CDR3 DNA is all that survives: 36 bases in frame from base 1. Using the deep immunoSEQ assay, TCR CDR3 regions were amplified from genomic DNA by multiplex PCR. Extracted genomic DNA from each cell subset was distributed evenly across all wells of several immunoSEQ 96-well plates, and each plate was treated as a replicate. For sorted subsets, roughly 200 ng of genomic DNA, equivalent to roughly 33,000 T cell genomes, went into each replicate PCR. Purified libraries were measured with a Qubit 3.0 fluorometer, size-checked on a Bioanalyzer 2100, and measured again with the KAPA Library Quantification kit. A separate single-read 150-cycle Illumina NextSeq 550 flow cell was used to sequence each immunoSEQ 96-well plate. Concerning the study's data processing: Because only junctional sequences without quality scores were contained in the immunoSEQ output, filtering matching that applied to full-length reads could not be performed. To assign V/J genes and CDR3, sequences were annotated using PyIR, a Python wrapper for IgBLAST v1.9, with IMGT germline references. Any read was removed if the V/J assignment was weak (E-value above 1e-6), the CDR3 was missing, or the read contained stop codons, out-of-frame junctions, or ambiguous translated residues. V3J clonotypes were defined as sequences sharing the same inferred V gene, J gene, and CDR3 amino acid sequence. Percentage overlap between repertoires was calculated by dividing the number of shared unique clonotypes by the size of the smaller repertoire. Richness of each repertoire was evaluated using RTK rarefaction, the Chao1 estimator, and Recon v2.1 estimates of unobserved clonotypes. Generation probabilities were computed with OLGA for all TCRbeta clonotypes obtained by the gDNA method from a few donors. In its TCRdb copy, this immuneACCESS table keeps in-frame sequences only and misses some clones. Where compared with another copy, unresolved V genes explain less than half of these, and the others have no known cause. V, J and clone size reflect that table, while D and trimming were determined from the DNA. The sample has roughly 2 million clones on record, 95% of them singletons. Around 0.13% of the sample is taken by the ten largest.

Healthy HIV-negative adults with no recently reported acute infections or vaccinations were included as donors. Every donor was a Caucasian adult residing in Nashville, Tennessee, USA. Magnetic negative selection was used to enrich CD4+ T cells, after which naive cells were positively selected on CD45RA and the negative fraction became the memory subset. After blood collection by leukapheresis, PBMCs were isolated using Ficoll-Histopaque density gradient centrifugation and then cryopreserved in the vapor phase of liquid nitrogen. Analytical flow cytometry was used to check the purity and quantity of every magnetically sorted T cell population. Each sorted fraction had its genomic DNA isolated and then quantified by UV absorbance on a Nanodrop 2000c. About this clone: Its antigen is still unknown. There are no base qualities to consult, and no much larger clone falls within one base.

General study outcomes and caveats: Pairwise subsampling indicated that sequencing depth was expected to affect the degree of clonotype sharing among donors. Estimated clonotype richness was generally larger for naive than for memory subsets. Because the study included a small number of donors, the genetic and exposure-history diversity represented was limited. Rarefaction of sorted-subset datasets indicated incomplete sequencing despite the large sequencing depth. Clonotypes shared by all four sorted-subset donors showed higher generation probabilities than non-shared clonotypes. Across a few donors, about 5.2% of naive CD4, more than 3% of naive CD8, approximately 2.5% of memory CD4, and approximately 0.4% of memory CD8 clonotypes were shared. Sampling was restricted to blood, and TCR repertoires in tissues likely differ from the TCR repertoires found in blood.

The chain employs TRBV7-6 and TRBJ2-1; a confident D gene designation cannot be given. The sequenced material came from naive CD4+ T cells sorted from blood. The cell subset or site label here, explained by the study, means: CD45RA+ positively selected. This sequence originates from a man younger than 35 in good health. The nucleotide sequence is TGTGCCAGCAGCCCCGCTAGCAATGAGCAGTTCTTC. This translates into CASSPASNEQFF.